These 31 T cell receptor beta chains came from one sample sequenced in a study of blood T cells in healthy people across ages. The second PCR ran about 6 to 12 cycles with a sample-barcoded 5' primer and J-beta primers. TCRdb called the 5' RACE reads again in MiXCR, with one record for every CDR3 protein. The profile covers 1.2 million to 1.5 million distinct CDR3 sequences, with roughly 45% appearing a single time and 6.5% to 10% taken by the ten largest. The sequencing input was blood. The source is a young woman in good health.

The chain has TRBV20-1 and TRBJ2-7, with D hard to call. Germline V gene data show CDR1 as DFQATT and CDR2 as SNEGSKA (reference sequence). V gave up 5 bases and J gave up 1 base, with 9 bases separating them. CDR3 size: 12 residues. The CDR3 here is CSALQRSYEQYF. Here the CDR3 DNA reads TGCAGTGCTTTACAAAGGTCCTACGAGCAGTACTTC.

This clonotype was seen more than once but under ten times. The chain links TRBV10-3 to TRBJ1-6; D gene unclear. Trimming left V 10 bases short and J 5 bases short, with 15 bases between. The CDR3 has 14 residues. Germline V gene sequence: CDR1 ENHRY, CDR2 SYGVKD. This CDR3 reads CATRLKADNSPLHF. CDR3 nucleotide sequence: TGTGCCACCCGGTTGAAGGCAGATAATTCACCCCTCCACTTT.

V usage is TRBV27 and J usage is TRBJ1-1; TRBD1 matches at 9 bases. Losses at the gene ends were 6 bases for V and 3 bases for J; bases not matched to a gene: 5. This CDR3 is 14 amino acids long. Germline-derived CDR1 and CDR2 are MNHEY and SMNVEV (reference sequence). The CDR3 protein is CASSKQGADTEAFF. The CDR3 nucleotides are TGTGCCAGCAGCAAACAGGGGGCGGACACTGAAGCTTTCTTT.

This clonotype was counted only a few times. CDR3 DNA: TGTGCCAGCAGCATCCCCGGGACAGGTCAGTCTAACGAGCAGTACTTC. Its protein is CASSIPGTGQSNEQYF. This chain connects TRBV7-2 to TRBJ2-7, with TRBD1 matching 8 bases. The CDR3 has 16 amino acids. Germline CDR1 and CDR2: SGHTA and FQGNSA. Trimming removed 5 bases from V and 5 bases from J; junction bases left unmatched: 14.

In DNA, the CDR3 is TGCGCCAGCAGCCTTGCCCCAGGCCCGGGGTCCTACGAGCAGTACTTC. Translating it yields CASSLAPGPGSYEQYF. The chain uses TRBV5-1 and TRBJ2-7; TRBD2 is a possible D gene (5 bases). The germline V gene has CDR1 SGHRS and CDR2 YFSETQ. Trimming removed 4 bases from V and 1 base from J, with 18 bases in between. This CDR3 has 16 residues.

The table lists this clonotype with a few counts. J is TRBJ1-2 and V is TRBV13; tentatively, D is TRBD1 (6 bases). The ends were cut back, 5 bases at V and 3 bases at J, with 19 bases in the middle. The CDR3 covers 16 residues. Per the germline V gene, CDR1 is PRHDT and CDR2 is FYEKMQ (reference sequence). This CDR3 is CASSPRLGAGDYGYTF. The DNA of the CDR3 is TGTGCCAGCAGCCCTAGACTGGGGGCGGGTGACTATGGCTACACCTTC.

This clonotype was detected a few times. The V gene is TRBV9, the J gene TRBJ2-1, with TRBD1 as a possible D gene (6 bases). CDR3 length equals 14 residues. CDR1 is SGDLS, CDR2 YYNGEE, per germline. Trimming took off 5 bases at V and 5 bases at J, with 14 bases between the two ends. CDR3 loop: CASRTTGTDNEQFF. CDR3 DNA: TGTGCCAGCAGGACCACAGGGACGGACAATGAGCAGTTCTTC.

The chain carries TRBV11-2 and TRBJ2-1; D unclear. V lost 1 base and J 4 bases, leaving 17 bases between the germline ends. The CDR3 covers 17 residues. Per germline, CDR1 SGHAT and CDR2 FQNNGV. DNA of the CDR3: TGTGCCAGCAGCTTAGTACCCACCTTAAAGGTATACAATGAGCAGTTCTTC. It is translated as CASSLVPTLKVYNEQFF.

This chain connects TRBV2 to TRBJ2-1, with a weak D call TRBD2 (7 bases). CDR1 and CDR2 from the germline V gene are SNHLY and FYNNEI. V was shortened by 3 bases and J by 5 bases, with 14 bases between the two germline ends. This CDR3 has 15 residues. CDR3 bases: TGTGCCAGCAGTGATGTCGGGGGGCCGGACAATGAGCAGTTCTTC. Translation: CASSDVGGPDNEQFF.

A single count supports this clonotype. The CDR3 nucleotides read TGCAGCGTCCTCGGGACCACCGGGGAGCTGTTTTTT. Translation gives CSVLGTTGELFF. This rearrangement joins TRBV29-1 to TRBJ2-2, with D perhaps TRBD1 or TRBD2 (5 bases each). Germline V lookup: CDR1 SQVTM, CDR2 ANQGSEA. The CDR3 length is 12 residues. Trimming cost V 6 bases and J 4 bases, with 9 bases left between them.

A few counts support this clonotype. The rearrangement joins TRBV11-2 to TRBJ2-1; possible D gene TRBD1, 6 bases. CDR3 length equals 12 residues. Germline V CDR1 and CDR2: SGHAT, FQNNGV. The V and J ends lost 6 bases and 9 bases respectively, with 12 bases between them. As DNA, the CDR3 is TGTGCCAGCAGTTACAGGGCTTCTGAGCAGTTCTTC. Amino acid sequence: CASSYRASEQFF.

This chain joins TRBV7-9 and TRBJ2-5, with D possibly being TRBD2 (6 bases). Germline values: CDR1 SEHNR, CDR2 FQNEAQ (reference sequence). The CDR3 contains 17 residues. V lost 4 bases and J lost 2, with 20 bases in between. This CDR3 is CASSSRFTGGGQETQYF. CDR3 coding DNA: TGTGCCAGCAGCTCAAGGTTTACCGGAGGAGGGCAAGAGACCCAGTACTTC.

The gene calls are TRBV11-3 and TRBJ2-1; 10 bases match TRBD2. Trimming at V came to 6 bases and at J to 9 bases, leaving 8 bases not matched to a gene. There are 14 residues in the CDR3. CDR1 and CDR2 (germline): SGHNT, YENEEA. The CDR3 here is CASSASGRAGEQFF. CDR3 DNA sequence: TGTGCCAGCAGTGCCAGCGGGAGGGCCGGTGAGCAGTTCTTC.

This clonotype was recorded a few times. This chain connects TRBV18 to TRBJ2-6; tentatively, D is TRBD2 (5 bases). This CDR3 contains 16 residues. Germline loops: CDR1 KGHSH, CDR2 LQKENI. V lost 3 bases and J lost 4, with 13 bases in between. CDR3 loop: CASSPPDGGGANVLTF. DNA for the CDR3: TGTGCCAGCTCACCTCCCGACGGCGGGGGGGCCAACGTCCTGACTTTC. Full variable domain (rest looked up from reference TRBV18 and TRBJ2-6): NAGVMQNPRHLVRRRGQEARLRCSPMKGHSHVYWYRQLPEEGLKFMVYLQKENIIDESGMPKERFSAEFPKEGPSILRIQQVVRGDSAAYFCASSPPDGGGANVLTFGAGSRLTVL.

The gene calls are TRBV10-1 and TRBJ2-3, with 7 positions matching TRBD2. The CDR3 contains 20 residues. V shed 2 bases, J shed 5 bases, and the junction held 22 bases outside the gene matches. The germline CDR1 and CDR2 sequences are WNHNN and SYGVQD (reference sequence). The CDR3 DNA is TGCGCCAGCAGTGAGAATGTGATTCGGTCCCGGGACTACTCTTTAGATACGCAGTATTTT. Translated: CASSENVIRSRDYSLDTQYF.

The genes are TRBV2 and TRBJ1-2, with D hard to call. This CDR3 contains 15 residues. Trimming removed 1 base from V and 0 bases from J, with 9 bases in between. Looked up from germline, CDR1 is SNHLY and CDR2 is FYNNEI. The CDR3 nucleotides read TGTGCCAGCAGTGAAGAGTCCAGCGCTAACTATGGCTACACCTTC. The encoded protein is CASSEESSANYGYTF.

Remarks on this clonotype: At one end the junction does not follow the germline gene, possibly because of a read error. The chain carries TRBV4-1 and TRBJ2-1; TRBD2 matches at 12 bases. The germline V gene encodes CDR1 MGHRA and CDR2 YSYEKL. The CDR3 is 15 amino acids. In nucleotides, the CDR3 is TGCGCCAGCAGCCACGGCCTAGCGGGAGGGAATGCGCAGTTCTTC. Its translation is CASSHGLAGGNAQFF.

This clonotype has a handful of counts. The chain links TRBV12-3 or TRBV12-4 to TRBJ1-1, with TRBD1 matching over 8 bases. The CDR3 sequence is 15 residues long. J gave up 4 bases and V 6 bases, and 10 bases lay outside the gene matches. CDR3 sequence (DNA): TGTGCCAGCAGCCCGAGACAGGGGACGAGCACTGAAGCTTTCTTT. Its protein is CASSPRQGTSTEAFF.

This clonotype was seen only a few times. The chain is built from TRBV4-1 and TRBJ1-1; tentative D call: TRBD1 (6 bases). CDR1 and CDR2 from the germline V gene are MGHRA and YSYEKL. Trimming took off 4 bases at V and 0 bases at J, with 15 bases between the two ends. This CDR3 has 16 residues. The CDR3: CASSLDRSGLNTEAFF. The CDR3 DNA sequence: TGCGCCAGCAGCCTTGACAGGTCAGGCCTGAACACTGAAGCTTTCTTT.

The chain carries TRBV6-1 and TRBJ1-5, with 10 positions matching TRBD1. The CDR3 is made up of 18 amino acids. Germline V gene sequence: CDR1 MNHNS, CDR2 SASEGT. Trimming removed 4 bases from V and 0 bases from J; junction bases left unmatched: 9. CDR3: CASSGQGALTYSNQPQHF. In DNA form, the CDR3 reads TGTGCCAGCAGTGGACAGGGGGCCCTAACCTATAGCAATCAGCCCCAGCATTTT.

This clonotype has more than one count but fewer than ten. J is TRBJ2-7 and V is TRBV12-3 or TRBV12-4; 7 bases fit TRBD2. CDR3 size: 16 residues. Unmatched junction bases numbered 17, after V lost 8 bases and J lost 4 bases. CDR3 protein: CASGPQNRGRAYEQYF. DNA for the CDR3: TGTGCCAGCGGACCGCAAAATCGAGGGAGGGCATACGAGCAGTACTTC.

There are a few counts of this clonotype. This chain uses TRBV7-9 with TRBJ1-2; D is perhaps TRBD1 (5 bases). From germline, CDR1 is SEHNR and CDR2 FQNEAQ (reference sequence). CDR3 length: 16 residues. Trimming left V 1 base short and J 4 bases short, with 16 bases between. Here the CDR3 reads CASSLGQGVDLYGYTF. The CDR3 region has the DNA TGTGCCAGCAGCTTAGGGCAGGGCGTCGACCTCTATGGCTACACCTTC.

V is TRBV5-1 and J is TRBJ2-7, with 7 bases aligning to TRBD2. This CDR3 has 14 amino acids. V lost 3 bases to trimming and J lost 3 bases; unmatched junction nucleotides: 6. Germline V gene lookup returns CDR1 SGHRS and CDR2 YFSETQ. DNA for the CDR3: TGCGCCAGCAGCTCCTCGGGGGGAGACTACGAGCAGTACTTC. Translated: CASSSSGGDYEQYF.

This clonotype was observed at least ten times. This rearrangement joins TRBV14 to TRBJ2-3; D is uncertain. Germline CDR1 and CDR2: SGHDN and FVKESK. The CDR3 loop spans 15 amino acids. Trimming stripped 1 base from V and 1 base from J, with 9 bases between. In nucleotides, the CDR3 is TGTGCCAGCAGCCAAGTCAGTGAAGGCACAGATACGCAGTATTTT. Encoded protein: CASSQVSEGTDTQYF.

This CDR3 reads CASTNSGSSYNEQFF. The CDR3 nucleotides read TGTGCCAGCACCAATAGCGGGAGCTCATACAATGAGCAGTTCTTC. The chain joins TRBV6-6 to TRBJ2-1, with 9 bases matching TRBD2. CDR1 and CDR2 (germline): MNHNY, SVGAGI (reference sequence). There are 15 residues in the CDR3. J gave up 4 bases and V 7 bases, and 8 bases lay outside the gene matches.

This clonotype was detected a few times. Here the CDR3 DNA reads TGTGCCAGCAGCTTCAGACAGGGGGGAGTTGGAGAGACCCAGTACTTC. Amino acids: CASSFRQGGVGETQYF. The V gene is TRBV13, the J gene TRBJ2-5, with TRBD1 identical over 9 bases. Per the germline V gene, CDR1 is PRHDT and CDR2 is FYEKMQ (reference sequence). The CDR3 contains 16 residues. Unmatched junction bases numbered 9, after V lost 3 bases and J lost 4 bases.

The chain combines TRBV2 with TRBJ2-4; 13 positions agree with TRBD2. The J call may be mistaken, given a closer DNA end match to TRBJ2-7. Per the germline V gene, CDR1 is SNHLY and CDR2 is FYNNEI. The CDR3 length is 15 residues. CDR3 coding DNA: TGTGCCAGCAGTTTGACTAGCGGGGGGTTCTACGAGCAGTACTTC. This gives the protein CASSLTSGGFYEQYF.

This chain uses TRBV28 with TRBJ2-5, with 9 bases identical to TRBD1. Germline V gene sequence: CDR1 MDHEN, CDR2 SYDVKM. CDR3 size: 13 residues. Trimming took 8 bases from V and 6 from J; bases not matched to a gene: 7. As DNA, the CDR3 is TGTGCCAGCGGACCACAGGGGGCGAAGACCCAGTACTTC. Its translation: CASGPQGAKTQYF. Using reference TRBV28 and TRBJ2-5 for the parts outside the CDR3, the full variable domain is DVKVTQSSRYLVKRTGEKVFLECVQDMDHENMFWYRQDPGLGLRLIYFSYDVKMKEKGDIPEGYSVSREKKERFSLILESASTNQTSMYLCASGPQGAKTQYFGPGTRLLVL.

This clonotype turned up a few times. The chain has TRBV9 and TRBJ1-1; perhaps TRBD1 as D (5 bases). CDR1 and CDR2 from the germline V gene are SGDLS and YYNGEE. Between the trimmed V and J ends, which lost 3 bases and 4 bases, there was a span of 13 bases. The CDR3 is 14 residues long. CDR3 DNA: TGTGCCAGCAGCGGTACCGGGGCTCCCACTGAAGCTTTCTTT. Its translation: CASSGTGAPTEAFF.

The CDR3: CAISDPMGTYEQYF. The CDR3 DNA reads TGTGCCATCAGTGACCCTATGGGGACCTACGAGCAGTACTTC. The chain combines TRBV10-3 with TRBJ2-7; no clear D gene. This CDR3 is 14 amino acids long. CDR1 and CDR2 (germline): ENHRY, SYGVKD. The germline V and J ends were trimmed by 3 bases and 2 bases, with 11 bases remaining between them.

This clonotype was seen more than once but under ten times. Here the CDR3 DNA reads TGTGCCAGCAGTTTGCGGTCAGGGGGGGAGACCCAGTACTTC. This encodes CASSLRSGGETQYF. V is TRBV28 and J is TRBJ2-5, with D possibly being TRBD1 (7 bases). The CDR3 length is 14 residues. Germline V gene lookup returns CDR1 MDHEN and CDR2 SYDVKM. Trimming took off 3 bases at V and 5 bases at J, with 13 bases between the two ends.